This TCR beta chain was identified during a study of cytomegalovirus exposure and HLA in healthy donors. Study in general: When 350 to 500 donors were genotyped, roughly 82% of them were found to fall in the Caucasian-associated ancestry cluster.

The CDR3 totals 14 residues. The V gene end was trimmed by 0 bases and the J gene end by 7 bases; junction bases not matched to a gene: 4. Germline lookup yields CDR1 SEHNR and CDR2 FQNEAQ (reference sequence). Amplification used 60 Vbeta primers and 13 Jbeta primers. Sequencing was performed with immunoSEQ multiplex PCR; in TCRdb, only in-frame clones are kept and a portion is missing. The sample has about 200,000 clones, 79% seen once. Concerning this clone itself: As yet, its antigen is unknown.

Study findings and constraints: In most subjects, TCR beta sequences reportedly gave accurate predictions of HLA-A and HLA-B alleles. Most CMV-associated TCR beta chains were later found to appear HLA-restricted.

This sequence joins TRBV7-9 and TRBJ2-5, with 8 bases fitting TRBD1. This receptor was obtained from a girl between 5 and 17 years old in good health and CMV-seropositive. The sequenced material came from PBMCs. The chain's CDR3 is CASSLAAGGWTQYF. DNA of the CDR3: TGTGCCAGCAGCTTAGCGGCAGGGGGCTGGACCCAGTACTTC.